The 27 T cell receptor beta chains reported below all come from one sample, sequenced in a study of post-analysis software for immune sequencing data. Study-level findings and limits: TRBV5-6, TRBV5-1 and TRBV20-1 were among a few TRBV segments more frequent in patients than controls.

cDNA libraries for TCR beta contained unique molecular identifiers. TCRdb itself ran the PCR reads through MiXCR, one entry per CDR3 protein. The sample has about half a million distinct CDR3 sequences; roughly 34% are singletons. Antigens of these TCRs are unknown. The sample was blood. These receptors originate from a girl aged 2 to 17 with multiple sclerosis.

The CDR3 sequence is CSARASAGSTDTQYF. CDR3 bases: TGCAGTGCTAGGGCCTCAGCGGGAAGCACAGATACGCAGTATTTT. The J gene is TRBJ2-3, the V gene TRBV20-1; 7 nucleotides match TRBD2. J gave up 0 bases and V 3 bases, and 6 bases lay outside the gene matches. Germline V lookup: CDR1 DFQATT, CDR2 SNEGSKA (reference sequence). This CDR3 region has 15 residues.

The V gene is TRBV5-6, the J gene TRBJ1-2; 7 nucleotides line up with TRBD1. Germline V gene data show CDR1 as SGHDT and CDR2 as YYEEEE. This CDR3 has 16 amino acids. After removal of 2 bases from V and 1 base from J, the junction contained 8 bases not matched to a gene. CDR3: CASSFTGVGDNYGYTF. The CDR3 DNA is TGTGCCAGCAGCTTTACAGGGGTCGGAGATAACTATGGCTACACCTTC.

The CDR3 bases are TGTGCCAGCAGCCCCTCGGGGGGCTCGGATGGCTACACCTTC. Translation gives CASSPSGGSDGYTF. This chain joins TRBV6-5 and TRBJ1-2; perhaps TRBD1 as D (6 bases). Trimming left V 6 bases short and J 6 bases short, with 17 bases between. The germline CDR1 and CDR2 sequences are MNHEY and SVGAGI. This CDR3 is 14 amino acids long.

This chain connects TRBV6-2 or TRBV6-3 to TRBJ2-7; TRBD1 or TRBD2 may be the D gene (5 bases each). CDR1 and CDR2 from the germline V gene are MNHEY and SVGEGT. The CDR3 length is 13 residues. Trimming shortened V by 6 bases and J by 5 bases, and 14 bases separated the two germline ends. CDR3 residues: CASRSPGTNEQYF. The CDR3 DNA reads TGTGCCAGCAGGAGTCCCGGGACCAACGAGCAGTACTTC.

The V and J genes are TRBV4-1 and TRBJ1-5; TRBD1 matches 11 bases. The CDR3 extends over 15 amino acids. CDR1 is MGHRA, CDR2 YSYEKL, per germline. V trimming: 4 bases; J trimming: 5 bases; junction bases outside the gene matches: 4. In nucleotides, the CDR3 is TGCGCCAGCAGCCGGGACAGGGGGAGTCATCAGCCCCAGCATTTT. Translated, it gives CASSRDRGSHQPQHF.

The rearrangement uses TRBV6-6 and TRBJ2-1, with D perhaps TRBD1 (5 bases). Judging by the DNA end, TRBJ2-7 fits better; the J call may be wrong. The CDR3 runs 15 residues. Germline V gene data show CDR1 as MNHNY and CDR2 as SVGAGI (reference sequence). The CDR3 nucleotides are TGTGCCAGCAGCTACCCCGGGCAGGGCTACAATGAGCAGTACTTC. This codes for CASSYPGQGYNEQYF.

This clonotype was seen once. V usage is TRBV28 and J usage is TRBJ1-1; weak D call: TRBD1 (5 bases). This CDR3 is built from 14 residues. V was shortened by 5 bases and J by 3 bases, with 13 bases between the two germline ends. CDR1 and CDR2 (germline): MDHEN, SYDVKM. The CDR3 bases are TGTGCCAGCAGTCGAATCGACAGTTACACTGAAGCTTTCTTT. Amino acid sequence: CASSRIDSYTEAFF.

The chain has TRBV20-1 and TRBJ1-1; D gene ambiguous. The ends were cut back, 8 bases at V and 6 bases at J, with 22 bases in the middle. The V gene's germline CDR1 is DFQATT and CDR2 SNEGSKA (reference sequence). This CDR3 is built from 14 residues. CDR3 residues: CSPLSGALRSEAFF. The CDR3 DNA is TGCAGTCCCTTGTCGGGCGCGCTAAGATCTGAAGCTTTCTTT.

This chain links TRBV5-1 with TRBJ2-4; the D is unclear. CDR1 is SGHRS, CDR2 YFSETQ, per germline. V was cut by 3 bases and J by 2 bases, with 0 bases left in between. The CDR3 runs to 11 residues. CDR3: CASSSKNIQYF. The CDR3 DNA is TGCGCCAGCAGCTCCAAAAACATTCAGTACTTC.

The chain uses TRBV12-3 or TRBV12-4 and TRBJ1-1; D may be TRBD1 (6 bases). The length of the CDR3 is 14 residues. V dropped 3 bases and J dropped 5 bases, with 13 bases sitting between them. CDR3: CASSFGAGVTEAFF. The CDR3 DNA follows: TGTGCCAGCAGTTTTGGGGCAGGGGTTACTGAAGCTTTCTTT.

J is TRBJ2-3 and V is TRBV7-8, with D tentatively TRBD1 (5 bases). Germline CDR1 reads SGHVS; CDR2 reads FQNEAQ. Trimming stripped 4 bases from V and 0 bases from J, with 32 bases between. The CDR3 consists of 22 residues. CDR3 amino acids: CASSWLRDNGDSWGSSTDTQYF. In DNA form, the CDR3 reads TGTGCCAGCAGCTGGTTAAGGGATAACGGCGACAGTTGGGGTTCTAGCACAGATACGCAGTATTTT.

The gene calls are TRBV5-1 and TRBJ2-7, with a weak D call TRBD2 (5 bases). The length of the CDR3 is 14 residues. With 0 bases removed from V and 7 bases from J, the gap between germline ends came to 14 bases. Looked up from germline, CDR1 is SGHRS and CDR2 is YFSETQ. The CDR3 DNA follows: TGCGCCAGCAGCTTGGCCGGGAACCACAATGAGCAGTACTTC. Its protein is CASSLAGNHNEQYF. The entire variable domain, with the rest obtained from reference TRBV5-1 and TRBJ2-7, is as follows: KAGVTQTPRYLIKTRGQQVTLSCSPISGHRSVSWYQQTPGQGLQFLFEYFSETQRNKGNFPGRFSGRQFSNSRSEMNVSTLELGDSALYLCASSLAGNHNEQYFGPGTRLTVT.

The rearrangement joins TRBV6-2 or TRBV6-3 to TRBJ1-6, with D unclear. Trimming stripped 6 bases from V and 9 bases from J, with 12 bases between. The length of the CDR3 is 13 residues. From germline, CDR1 is MNHEY and CDR2 SVGEGT. The CDR3 DNA sequence: TGTGCCAGCAGAAATGCCAACGGTTCACCCCTCCACTTT. This gives the protein CASRNANGSPLHF.

This clonotype was picked up many times. V is TRBV24-1 and J is TRBJ2-1; D possibly corresponds to TRBD2 (6 bases). CDR3 length: 12 amino acids. Germline CDR1 and CDR2: KGHDR and SFDVKD. In DNA form, the CDR3 reads TGTGCTATCGTGACTAGACGCAATGAGCAGTTCTTC. Translating it yields CAIVTRRNEQFF.

J is TRBJ2-2 and V is TRBV7-2; 7 positions agree with TRBD1. V shed 5 bases and J 0 bases; nucleotides not matched to a gene: 6. Germline loops: CDR1 SGHTA, CDR2 FQGNSA. The CDR3 is 16 residues long. The DNA of the CDR3 is TGTGCCAGCAGCCCCTACGGGACAGCGAACACCGGGGAGCTGTTTTTT. Translation gives CASSPYGTANTGELFF.

The chain employs TRBV3-1 and TRBJ1-1; D perhaps matches TRBD1 (5 bases). The CDR3 runs 16 residues. Trimming removed 5 bases at V and 0 bases at J, with 16 bases between. Germline V gene lookup returns CDR1 LGHDT and CDR2 YNNKEL (reference sequence). The CDR3, as DNA: TGTGCCAGCAGCGGGGGGGAATTGGCTATGAACACTGAAGCTTTCTTT. It yields the protein CASSGGELAMNTEAFF. Supplemented by reference TRBV3-1 and TRBJ1-1, the full variable domain reads DTAVSQTPKYLVTQMGNDKSIKCEQNLGHDTMYWYKQDSKKFLKIMFSYNNKELIINETVPNRFSPKSPDKAHLNLHINSLELGDSAVYFCASSGGELAMNTEAFFGQGTRLTVV.

This chain joins TRBV7-2 and TRBJ2-1, with 7 bases lining up with TRBD1. Germline values: CDR1 SGHTA, CDR2 FQGNSA. The ends lost 5 bases at V and 3 bases at J; junction bases unmatched: 7. The CDR3 consists of 15 residues. CDR3 nucleotides: TGTGCCAGCAGCGTAGGGACAGCCAGCTACAATGAGCAGTTCTTC. Protein product: CASSVGTASYNEQFF.

The sample holds a few counts of this clonotype. This rearrangement joins TRBV7-9 to TRBJ2-3; no definite D call. The CDR3 loop spans 11 amino acids. The germline V gene has CDR1 SEHNR and CDR2 FQNEAQ (reference sequence). Trimming took off 1 base at V and 12 bases at J, with 8 bases between the two ends. The CDR3 here is CASSLESLQYF. The CDR3 bases are TGTGCCAGCAGCTTAGAGAGCCTACAGTATTTT.

The chain's CDR3 is CASSPLRLGSTDTQYF. CDR3 nucleotide sequence: TGTGCCAGCAGTCCCCTACGACTAGGAAGCACAGATACGCAGTATTTT. The rearrangement joins TRBV28 to TRBJ2-3, with D perhaps matching TRBD2 (6 bases). Trimming cost V 5 bases and J 0 bases, with 15 bases left between them. Germline CDR1 is MDHEN and CDR2 is SYDVKM. This CDR3 region has 16 residues. Drawing the rest from reference TRBV28 and TRBJ2-3, the complete variable domain is DVKVTQSSRYLVKRTGEKVFLECVQDMDHENMFWYRQDPGLGLRLIYFSYDVKMKEKGDIPEGYSVSREKKERFSLILESASTNQTSMYLCASSPLRLGSTDTQYFGPGTRLTVL.

CDR3: CASSQDHVTGIEQYF. The CDR3 DNA follows: TGTGCCAGCAGCCAAGATCATGTGACAGGGATCGAGCAGTACTTC. The gene calls are TRBV3-1 and TRBJ2-7, with TRBD1 matching 7 bases. The CDR3 runs 15 residues. Germline CDR1 reads LGHDT; CDR2 reads YNNKEL (reference sequence). The ends lost 0 bases at V and 6 bases at J; junction bases unmatched: 8.

This clonotype was counted only a few times. The chain joins TRBV5-5 to TRBJ2-5; D may be TRBD2 (6 bases). Trimming left V 4 bases short and J 7 bases short, with 17 bases between. This CDR3 has 14 amino acids. CDR1 SGHKS and CDR2 YYEKEE come from the germline V gene (reference sequence). This CDR3 is CASSTPSAPGTQYF. CDR3 bases: TGTGCCAGCAGCACCCCTAGCGCCCCCGGGACCCAGTACTTC.

CDR3 in DNA: TGCGCCAGCAGCAGAAACGGACTAGCGGGGAGCTCCTACGAGCAGTACTTC. This translates into CASSRNGLAGSSYEQYF. This chain links TRBV5-1 with TRBJ2-7, with 12 bases lining up with TRBD2. Looked up from germline, CDR1 is SGHRS and CDR2 is YFSETQ. The J segment lost 0 bases and the V segment lost 4 bases, leaving 8 bases of the junction unmatched. This CDR3 comprises 17 residues. Full variable domain (missing parts from reference TRBV5-1 and TRBJ2-7): KAGVTQTPRYLIKTRGQQVTLSCSPISGHRSVSWYQQTPGQGLQFLFEYFSETQRNKGNFPGRFSGRQFSNSRSEMNVSTLELGDSALYLCASSRNGLAGSSYEQYFGPGTRLTVT.

This clonotype has only a few counts. The rearrangement joins TRBV5-1 to TRBJ2-1; 8 bases line up with TRBD1. V dropped 4 bases and J dropped 2; count of bases not matched to a gene: 5. The V gene's germline CDR1 is SGHRS and CDR2 YFSETQ. The CDR3 spans 15 residues. CDR3 sequence (DNA): TGCGCCAGCAGCCGCGACAGGGGCCCCTACAATGAGCAGTTCTTC. Translated, it gives CASSRDRGPYNEQFF.

This chain connects TRBV7-8 to TRBJ2-7; TRBD1 matches at 10 bases. CDR3 length: 15 amino acids. Trimming cost V 2 bases and J 5 bases; bases outside gene matches: 6. The germline CDR1 and CDR2 sequences are SGHVS and FQNEAQ. The CDR3 region is CASSLLEGTGDEQYF. The CDR3 DNA reads TGTGCCAGCAGCTTATTGGAGGGGACAGGGGACGAGCAGTACTTC.

The rearrangement joins TRBV12-3 or TRBV12-4 to TRBJ2-3; D perhaps matches TRBD2 (6 bases). There are 17 residues in the CDR3. V lost 3 bases and J lost 2, with 18 bases in between. This CDR3 reads CASSFMGGALFTDTQYF. As DNA, the CDR3 is TGTGCCAGCAGTTTTATGGGAGGAGCGCTTTTCACAGATACGCAGTATTTT.

Points on this clonotype: Sequence at one end of the junction differs from germline and may be a read error. This chain links TRBV2 with TRBJ2-3; TRBD2 matches at 7 bases. The CDR3 contains 15 residues. The germline V gene has CDR1 SNHLY and CDR2 FYNNEI. The CDR3 DNA is TGTGCCGGCAGTGTACGGCTAGCGGGCACAGATACGCAGTATTTT. This encodes CAGSVRLAGTDTQYF.

V and J are TRBV7-9 and TRBJ2-7, with D perhaps assigned TRBD1 or TRBD2 (5 bases each). V dropped 5 bases and J dropped 4 bases, with 18 bases sitting between them. CDR3 length equals 15 residues. Germline CDR1 reads SEHNR; CDR2 reads FQNEAQ (reference sequence). The CDR3, as DNA: TGTGCCAGCAGCGCCGCCGGGACGGATGGTTACGAGCAGTACTTC. It encodes CASSAAGTDGYEQYF.